These T cell receptor beta chains were read from a single sample in a study of radiotherapy plus CTLA-4 blockade in lung cancer. Sequenced by immunoSEQ multiplex PCR; TCRdb stores in-frame clones only, minus some. This sample has about 56,000 clones, with under 80% found just once. The sequences come from peripheral blood, collected from a patient treated with radiotherapy plus ipilimumab. The receptor set was obtained from a human donor with non-small cell lung cancer who had a complete response to radiotherapy plus ipilimumab. CDR3s include the opening cysteine and the closing phenylalanine or tryptophan. A D gene is named only where the DNA matches it firmly. Some rows have no size entry. The others give once, few or many, or a class for an expanded clone.

V	J	D	size	DNA	CDR3
TRBV28	TRBJ2-1	TRBD2	few	TGTGCCAGCAGGGTCGGACTAGCGGGAGTGGGCCAACACAATGAGCAGTTCTTC	CASRVGLAGVGQHNEQFF
TRBV2	TRBJ2-7	-	-	TGTGCCAGCAGCTCGGGACTTACCTACGAGCAGTACTTC	CASSSGLTYEQYF
TRBV2	TRBJ2-2	TRBD2	-	TGTGCCACTTCCCAAGCGGGATCGAACACCGGGGAGCTGTTTTTT	CATSQAGSNTGELFF
TRBV6-4	TRBJ1-1	TRBD1	-	TGTGCCAGCAGTGATACTCCGGGACAGGGTCTTGCGAACACTGAAGCTTTCTTT	CASSDTPGQGLANTEAFF
TRBV7-2	TRBJ2-3	-	-	TGTGCCAGCAGCTTGAGGGAATTCGAGGCGGATACGCAGTATTTT	CASSLREFEADTQYF
TRBV9	TRBJ1-3	-	-	TGTGCCAGCAGCGTAGACAGAAACACCATATATTTT	CASSVDRNTIYF
TRBV6-1	TRBJ1-1	-	-	TGTGCCAGCACCCAGAGCGGGAGTCTGAACACTGAAGCTTTCTTT	CASTQSGSLNTEAFF
TRBV9	TRBJ1-2	TRBD1	-	TGTGCCAGCAGCGAAAAGAGGACAGGGGAGGCGGGAGGCTACACCTTC	CASSEKRTGEAGGYTF
TRBV15	TRBJ2-5	-	once	TGTGCCACCAGCAGAGCGTGGGGGGGGCCTCAAGAGACCCAGTACTTC	CATSRAWGGPQETQYF
TRBV6-5	TRBJ2-3	-	-	TGTGCCAGCAGGCTAGACGGCAGCACAGATACGCAGTATTTT	CASRLDGSTDTQYF
TRBV4-1	TRBJ1-2	-	-	TGCGCCAGCAGCCAAGTTGGGCAGGGTAATGGCTACACCTTC	CASSQVGQGNGYTF
TRBV21-1	TRBJ2-7	-	-	TGTGCCAGCAGCAAGCCCGCGGGGCTAATCTACGAGCAGTACTTC	CASSKPAGLIYEQYF
TRBV9	TRBJ2-1	TRBD2	-	TGTGCCAGCAGCGTAGCCCCCGGGGGACTATGGAATGAGCAGTTCTTC	CASSVAPGGLWNEQFF
TRBV18	TRBJ1-4	-	-	TGTGCCAGCTCAACAGGGAGTGGTAATGAAAAACTGTTTTTT	CASSTGSGNEKLFF